In this sample, the clone carrying this T cell receptor (beta chain) turned up many times. V was pared by 4 bases and J by 8 bases, with 8 bases between. The CDR3 runs 12 residues. The sample is drawn from a study of T-cell reconstitution after alpha-beta-depleted transplantation in children. Unique molecular identifiers were built into the TCRbeta library. TCRdb passed the PCR reads through MiXCR, listing each CDR3 protein once. Of 190,000 or so distinct CDR3 sequences in the sample, 13% to 15% were seen once. The receptor's source is a human donor who donated a stem cell graft to a child with acute lymphoblastic leukemia. This chain uses TRBV12-3 or TRBV12-4 with TRBJ2-2; D remains ambiguous. Specimen: PBMCs from the stem cell graft donor, collected from the stem cell graft. The chain's CDR3 is CASSSDGGELFF. CDR3 in DNA: TGTGCCAGCAGTTCGGACGGAGGGGAGCTGTTTTTT.